This T cell receptor beta chain is from a study of cytomegalovirus exposure and HLA in healthy donors. Overall study: Earlier, roughly 120 million unique TCR beta sequences were recovered from 200 million or so T cells by an analysis.

Researchers ran the PCR with 60 Vbeta and 13 Jbeta primers. The repertoire was sequenced with immunoSEQ multiplex PCR; TCRdb's copy has only in-frame clones and lacks some. The data contain fewer than 150,000 clones, approximately 83% of them singletons. Every donor was a healthy person donating bone marrow. In its sample, this clone was seen a few times. The CDR3 totals 17 residues. Germline V lookup: CDR1 SEHNR, CDR2 FQNEAQ (reference sequence). V shed 5 bases and J 4 bases; nucleotides not matched to a gene: 13. This sequence joins TRBV7-9 and TRBJ1-4; TRBD1 aligns across 7 bases. The specimen sequenced was PBMCs. The source of this sequence is a woman between 18 and 29 years old in good health and CMV-seronegative. The CDR3 coding sequence is TGTGCCAGCAGCCCCTACCAAGGGGGCTCACTTAATGAAAAACTGTTTTTT. Its protein is CASSPYQGGSLNEKLFF.